This T cell receptor beta chain was captured in a study of T cell responses to AZD1222 COVID-19 vaccine. Study details: Investigators merged groups given second doses at roughly 4 or roughly 12 weeks.

Details on this clone: Its antigen is as yet unknown.

TCRdb keeps only in-frame clones here, not all; method: immunoSEQ multiplex PCR. The sample comprises approximately 130,000 clones, approximately 94% of which are singletons, and under 4% rests with the top ten. V lost 0 bases to trimming and J lost 5 bases, with 11 bases between them. CDR1 is SGHRS, CDR2 YFSETQ, per germline. CDR3 length: 14 residues. Study observations and caveats: Repertoires were obtained solely post-peak T cell response. Just a handful of people given AZD1222 tested seropositive at baseline. CD4 TCRs associated with vaccination spanned spike, dominating at 160-218 and 743-854.

The rearrangement uses TRBV5-1 and TRBJ1-1, with D perhaps matching TRBD1 (5 bases). The clonotype originates from an adult in good health. Specimen: peripheral blood, collected on day 0 of AZD1222 vaccination. The CDR3 coding sequence is TGCGCCAGCAGCTTGGCCGACAGAGGGACTGAAGCTTTCTTT. Its translation is CASSLADRGTEAFF.